Given below is one T cell receptor beta chain in context. The junction departs from the called germline gene at one end, perhaps through a read error. This sample is part of a study of cytomegalovirus exposure and HLA in healthy donors. Germline loops: CDR1 SEHNR, CDR2 FQNEAQ (reference sequence). CDR3 length: 12 residues. The PCR employed 60 Vbeta primers together with 13 Jbeta primers. The repertoire was sequenced with immunoSEQ multiplex PCR; TCRdb's copy has only in-frame clones and lacks some. The sample shows some 110,000 clones, approximately 84% of them seen only once. This receptor was taken from a male donor in good health and CMV-seronegative. Sample: PBMCs. The V call is TRBV7-9, the J call TRBJ2-7; TRBD1 might be the D (5 bases). CDR3 sequence reads: CSSSYRQLEQYF. CDR3 bases: TGTTCCAGCAGCTATCGACAGCTCGAGCAGTACTTC.